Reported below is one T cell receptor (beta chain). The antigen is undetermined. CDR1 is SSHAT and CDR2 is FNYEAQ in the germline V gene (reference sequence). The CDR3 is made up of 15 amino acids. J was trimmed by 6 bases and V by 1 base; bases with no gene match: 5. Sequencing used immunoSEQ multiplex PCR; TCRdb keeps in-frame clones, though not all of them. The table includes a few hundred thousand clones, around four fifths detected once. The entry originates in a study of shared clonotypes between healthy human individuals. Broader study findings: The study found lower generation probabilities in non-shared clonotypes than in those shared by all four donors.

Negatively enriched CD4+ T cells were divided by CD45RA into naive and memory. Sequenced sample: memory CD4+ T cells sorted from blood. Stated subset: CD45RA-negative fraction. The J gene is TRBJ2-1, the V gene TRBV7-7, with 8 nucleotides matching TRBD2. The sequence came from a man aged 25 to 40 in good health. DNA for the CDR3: TGTGCCAGCAGCTTAGGGACTAGCCCTACCAATGAGCAGTTCTTC. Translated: CASSLGTSPTNEQFF.